The text below deals with one T cell receptor beta chain. This sample was taken from a study of blood T cell repertoires in COVID-19. Germline V gives CDR1 SQVTM, CDR2 ANQGSEA. J was trimmed by 3 bases and V by 5 bases; bases with no gene match: 15. The CDR3 is 17 residues long. Measured with immunoSEQ multiplex PCR; TCRdb has only the in-frame clones, and not every one. The table lists fewer than 250,000 clones, 83% of them singletons. The chain couples TRBV29-1 to TRBJ2-2, with TRBD2 matching 7 bases. Sequencing was done on a sample of peripheral blood. This TCR came from a human donor in a cohort sampled during active COVID-19. The CDR3 reads CSVRPVGGGPDTGELFF. The CDR3 coding sequence is TGCAGCGTTAGGCCCGTGGGCGGGGGACCGGACACCGGGGAGCTGTTTTTT.